This T cell receptor beta chain derives from a study of blood T cell repertoires in COVID-19. The overall study: T cells, B-cell-depleted T cells, or PBMCs supplied cDNA or gDNA.

Authors' data handling: Cell counts per sample came from amplifying reference gene primers. The table came from immunoSEQ multiplex PCR; TCRdb's copy has only in-frame clones and leaves some out. V and J calls and clone size are given by that table; D and trimming were obtained from the DNA. The table has roughly 220,000 clones, 88% seen once. The CDR3 is made up of 13 amino acids. Germline V gene sequence: CDR1 LGHDT, CDR2 YNNKEL (reference sequence). Between the trimmed V and J ends, which lost 2 bases and 2 bases, there was a span of 7 bases. Sequencing used PBMCs or T cells enriched from blood (not recorded which). V and J are TRBV3-1 (or the pseudogene TRBV3-2) and TRBJ2-7; D might be TRBD1 (5 bases). The receptor was isolated from a woman between 25 and 40 years old who had recovered from COVID-19. The CDR3 is CASSQRQTYEQYF. CDR3 DNA: TGTGCCAGCAGCCAAAGACAGACCTACGAGCAGTACTTC.